Presented here are 25 T cell receptor beta chains from one specimen sequenced in a study of blood T cell repertoires in COVID-19. Profiled with immunoSEQ multiplex PCR; TCRdb holds only in-frame clones, not every one. The repertoire consists of more than 300,000 clones, with 87% occurring once and the leading ten covering 10%. The source material was peripheral blood. Receptor source: a woman aged 25-40 years with COVID-19, enrolled during active disease.

This chain uses TRBV4-1 with TRBJ2-1; 9 positions agree with TRBD2. Germline-derived CDR1 and CDR2 are MGHRA and YSYEKL. V dropped 0 bases and J dropped 7; count of bases not matched to a gene: 7. The CDR3 covers 16 residues. The CDR3 here is CASSQDWREGHNEQFF. The CDR3 DNA sequence: TGCGCCAGCAGCCAAGATTGGCGGGAGGGCCATAATGAGCAGTTCTTC.

The rearrangement links TRBV19 to TRBJ1-1, with D uncertain. This CDR3 contains 13 residues. Germline CDR1 is LNHDA and CDR2 is SQIVND (reference sequence). V lost 1 base and J 4 bases, leaving 7 bases between the germline ends. The CDR3 protein is CASSIARLTEAFF. For the CDR3, the DNA is TGTGCCAGTAGTATAGCCCGACTCACTGAAGCTTTCTTT.

The chain links TRBV2 to TRBJ1-1; D is perhaps TRBD1 (5 bases). Germline CDR1 is SNHLY and CDR2 is FYNNEI. The V end was cut by 6 bases, the J end by 0 bases, with 14 bases between. This CDR3 contains 15 residues. CDR3 sequence: CASSPPGGMNTEAFF. The CDR3 DNA reads as TGTGCCAGCAGCCCCCCCGGGGGGATGAACACTGAAGCTTTCTTT.

The chain joins TRBV10-3 to TRBJ2-5, with 8 bases identical to TRBD2. From germline, CDR1 is ENHRY and CDR2 SYGVKD. V lost 3 bases, J lost 13 bases, and 7 bases stayed unmatched. The CDR3 extends over 12 amino acids. For the CDR3, the DNA is TGTGCCATCAGTGATGGACTAGCCGTAGCGTACTTC. Encoded protein: CAISDGLAVAYF.

The V gene is TRBV19, the J gene TRBJ2-7; 7 positions match TRBD1. The CDR3 consists of 18 residues. The germline V gene has CDR1 LNHDA and CDR2 SQIVND (reference sequence). The V segment lost 6 bases and the J segment 2 bases; nucleotides outside the gene matches: 19. CDR3 in DNA: TGTGCCAGTAGCATTAAAGGACTTGGGACAGTGGAAGCCTACGAGCAGTACTTC. Translation gives CASSIKGLGTVEAYEQYF.

This sequence joins TRBV28 and TRBJ2-3; 12 bases match TRBD2. After removal of 5 bases from V and 3 bases from J, the junction contained 3 bases not matched to a gene. This CDR3 has 15 residues. Germline CDR1 is MDHEN and CDR2 is SYDVKM. CDR3 region: CASSPGTSGTDTQYF. Here the CDR3 DNA reads TGTGCCAGCAGTCCCGGGACTAGCGGGACAGATACGCAGTATTTT.

The chain recombines TRBV4-1 with TRBJ2-5, with D possibly TRBD2 on 6 matching bases. Trimming took off 1 base at V and 1 base at J, with 7 bases between the two ends. CDR1 is MGHRA, CDR2 YSYEKL, per germline. The length of the CDR3 is 14 residues. The DNA for the CDR3 is TGCGCCAGCAGCCAAGTAGCGGCCCAAGAGACCCAGTACTTC. Its protein product is CASSQVAAQETQYF.

V usage is TRBV6-5 and J usage is TRBJ2-3, with 12 bases lining up with TRBD2. This CDR3 has 15 residues. The germline CDR1 and CDR2 sequences are MNHEY and SVGAGI. The V segment lost 7 bases and the J segment 4 bases; nucleotides outside the gene matches: 6. CDR3 DNA: TGTGCCAGCACCCTAGCGGGAGGGCCAGCAGATACGCAGTATTTT. Translating gives CASTLAGGPADTQYF.

The V and J genes are TRBV9 and TRBJ1-2; no clear D. The germline gives CDR1 SGDLS, CDR2 YYNGEE. The CDR3 sequence is 14 residues long. V lost 3 bases, J lost 4 bases, and 13 bases lay in between. CDR3 protein: CASSAGEGIYGYTF. CDR3 in DNA: TGTGCCAGCAGCGCAGGAGAGGGTATCTATGGCTACACCTTC.

The chain is built from TRBV12-2 and TRBJ1-1; no DNA check was done on the table's D call, TRBD1. TRBV12-2 is a pseudogene. This CDR3 has 15 residues. The CDR3 bases are TGTGCAAGTCGCTTATGGGCAGGGATGAACACTGAAGCTTTCTTT. Its protein is CASRLWAGMNTEAFF.

The CDR3 loop reads CTWGSGRYYEQYF. The DNA for the CDR3 is TGCACGTGGGGTAGCGGGAGGTACTACGAGCAGTACTTC. The chain couples TRBV29-1 to TRBJ2-7; 10 bases fit TRBD2. CDR3 size: 13 residues. From germline, CDR1 is SQVTM and CDR2 ANQGSEA.

The rearrangement joins TRBV4-1 to TRBJ2-7, with TRBD2 matching 7 bases. The V gene's germline CDR1 is MGHRA and CDR2 YSYEKL. Germline trimming cut 1 base from V and 12 bases from J; bases unmatched to any gene: 21. This CDR3 spans 17 amino acids. The CDR3 reads CASSQVPLGGSPSGPYF. The CDR3 nucleotides read TGCGCCAGCAGCCAAGTCCCCCTAGGCGGGAGTCCCTCCGGGCCGTACTTC.

Comments on this clone: An end of the junction does not agree with germline; a read error may underlie this. This chain links TRBV12-3 or TRBV12-4 with TRBJ2-7, with D perhaps TRBD1 (6 bases). The CDR3 is 11 amino acids. DNA of the CDR3: TGTGCCAGCAGTCGCGCCCGGGACATACACTTC. It is translated as CASSRARDIHF.

The chain combines TRBV10-3 with TRBJ2-7, with 12 bases fitting TRBD1. Germline trimming cut 6 bases from V and 0 bases from J; bases unmatched to any gene: 3. The CDR3 length is 15 residues. Looked up from germline, CDR1 is ENHRY and CDR2 is SYGVKD. The CDR3 nucleotides read TGTGCCATCAGCTTGGGACAGGGGGCCTCCTACGAGCAGTACTTC. This sequence encodes CAISLGQGASYEQYF.

The chain has TRBV9 and TRBJ1-1; no firm D call. The germline gives CDR1 SGDLS, CDR2 YYNGEE. V was shortened by 3 bases and J by 1 base, with 10 bases between the two germline ends. CDR3 length: 14 amino acids. The CDR3 loop is CASSEERGNTEAFF. Here the CDR3 DNA reads TGTGCCAGCAGCGAGGAGCGAGGGAACACTGAAGCTTTCTTT.

V gene TRBV6-5 combines with J gene TRBJ2-7; D gene uncertain. Germline V gene sequence: CDR1 MNHEY, CDR2 SVGAGI. The CDR3 is 13 residues long. Trimming stripped 8 bases from V and 0 bases from J, with 11 bases between. CDR3 region: CASLKLSSYEQYF. The CDR3 coding sequence is TGTGCCAGCCTAAAACTGAGCTCCTACGAGCAGTACTTC.

This sequence joins TRBV7-9 and TRBJ2-3; possible D gene TRBD2, 6 bases. The length of the CDR3 is 16 residues. Germline CDR1 SEHNR, CDR2 FQNEAQ (reference sequence). The ends were cut back, 7 bases at V and 0 bases at J, with 17 bases in the middle. The CDR3 is CASKLTRRGSTDTQYF. CDR3 nucleotide sequence: TGTGCCAGCAAACTGACCCGGCGGGGTAGCACAGATACGCAGTATTTT. Combining the CDR3 with reference TRBV7-9 and TRBJ2-3 gives the whole variable domain DTGVSQNPRHKITKRGQNVTFRCDPISEHNRLYWYRQTLGQGPEFLTYFQNEAQLEKSRLLSDRFSAERPKGSFSTLEIQRTEQGDSAMYLCASKLTRRGSTDTQYFGPGTRLTVL.

The chain joins TRBV4-3 to TRBJ1-4; 7 positions match TRBD1. There are 14 residues in the CDR3. Germline CDR1 and CDR2: LGHNA and YSLEER. V shed 4 bases and J 5 bases; nucleotides not matched to a gene: 4. CDR3 bases: TGCGCCAGCAGCCTAACGACAGGGAATGAAAAACTGTTTTTT. Encoded protein: CASSLTTGNEKLFF.

V and J are TRBV2 and TRBJ1-5; 11 nucleotides align to TRBD1. The V gene end was trimmed by 4 bases and the J gene end by 4 bases; junction bases not matched to a gene: 3. The CDR3 totals 15 residues. Germline values: CDR1 SNHLY, CDR2 FYNNEI. CDR3 amino acids: CASSGTGGLNQPQHF. As DNA, the CDR3 is TGTGCCAGCAGTGGGACAGGGGGCCTTAATCAGCCCCAGCATTTT.

V gene TRBV29-1 combines with J gene TRBJ2-3; weak D call: TRBD1 (6 bases). The germline V and J ends were trimmed by 5 bases and 6 bases, with 27 bases remaining between them. Per the germline V gene, CDR1 is SQVTM and CDR2 is ANQGSEA. The CDR3 runs 17 residues. CDR3 residues: CSVWKELAGAPTDTQYF. The CDR3 DNA follows: TGCAGCGTTTGGAAGGAATTGGCAGGGGCCCCCACGGATACGCAGTATTTT.

This clone was detected only a few times. The chain has TRBV9 and TRBJ2-2; D unclear. This CDR3 spans 16 amino acids. V gave up 5 bases and J gave up 0 bases, with 14 bases separating them. Germline values: CDR1 SGDLS, CDR2 YYNGEE. CDR3 region: CASSREVFANTGELFF. Here the CDR3 DNA reads TGTGCCAGCAGTCGAGAGGTATTCGCGAACACCGGGGAGCTGTTTTTT.

Comments on this clone: Compared with germline, one end of the junction differs, possibly owing to a read error. CDR3 region: CASNQAGGSYNEQFF. In DNA, the CDR3 is TGTGCCAGCAACCAAGCGGGAGGCTCCTACAATGAGCAGTTCTTC. The chain carries TRBV4-2 and TRBJ2-1, with 9 bases identical to TRBD2. Looked up from germline, CDR1 is LGHNA and CDR2 is YNFKEQ. CDR3 length equals 15 residues.

The chain has TRBV7-9 and TRBJ2-2, with 10 nucleotides matching TRBD1. The germline gives CDR1 SEHNR, CDR2 FQNEAQ (reference sequence). This CDR3 is built from 15 residues. V trimming: 1 base; J trimming: 7 bases; junction bases outside the gene matches: 3. The CDR3 sequence: CASSLGRTGGGELFF. The CDR3, as DNA: TGTGCCAGCAGCTTAGGACGGACAGGGGGCGGGGAGCTGTTTTTT. The whole variable domain, remainder taken from reference TRBV7-9 and TRBJ2-2, is DTGVSQNPRHKITKRGQNVTFRCDPISEHNRLYWYRQTLGQGPEFLTYFQNEAQLEKSRLLSDRFSAERPKGSFSTLEIQRTEQGDSAMYLCASSLGRTGGGELFFGEGSRLTVL.

The chain carries TRBV7-9 and TRBJ1-3, with TRBD1 identical over 8 bases. J was trimmed by 0 bases and V by 6 bases; bases with no gene match: 13. CDR3 size: 18 residues. The germline gives CDR1 SEHNR, CDR2 FQNEAQ (reference sequence). The CDR3 DNA reads as TGTGCCAGCAGTCGCCTCGGTCAGGGGGCAAGCTCTGGAAACACCATATATTTT. Its protein product is CASSRLGQGASSGNTIYF.

The V and J genes are TRBV1 and TRBJ2-1; the table's TRBD1 call for D was not verified on the DNA. TRBV1 is a known pseudogene. The CDR3 is made up of 17 amino acids. The CDR3: CTSSQDRLRGSPDEQFF. CDR3 nucleotides: TGCACCAGCAGCCAAGATCGTCTAAGGGGGTCCCCAGATGAGCAGTTCTTC.